The 26 T cell receptor beta chains presented below share a single source sample, sequenced in a study of blood T cells in healthy people across ages. A second PCR of about 6 to 12 cycles used a sample-barcoded 5' primer and a J-beta primer mix. TCRdb passed the 5' RACE reads through MiXCR, listing each CDR3 protein once. The table has under 2,000,000 distinct CDR3 sequences, approximately 50% seen once. The sample taken for sequencing was blood. The receptors derive from a woman aged 40 to 55 in good health.

This chain links TRBV20-1 with TRBJ1-5; 7 positions agree with TRBD1. The CDR3 is 14 residues long. Germline CDR1 and CDR2: DFQATT and SNEGSKA (reference sequence). J was trimmed by 3 bases and V by 3 bases; bases with no gene match: 5. The chain's CDR3 is CSASSGQNNQPQHF. CDR3 in DNA: TGCAGTGCTAGCTCGGGACAGAACAATCAGCCCCAGCATTTT.

V and J are TRBV9 and TRBJ1-2, with D possibly being TRBD1 (6 bases). V dropped 0 bases and J dropped 13 bases, with 13 bases sitting between them. The CDR3 sequence is 12 residues long. Per the germline V gene, CDR1 is SGDLS and CDR2 is YYNGEE. As DNA, the CDR3 is TGTGCCAGCAGCGTAGCCACAGGGCGTCGCACCTTC. Amino acid sequence: CASSVATGRRTF.

This clonotype was found a few times. The J gene is TRBJ1-2, the V gene TRBV7-2; possibly TRBD1 for D (6 bases). With 5 bases removed from V and 8 bases from J, the gap between germline ends came to 15 bases. CDR1 is SGHTA and CDR2 is FQGNSA in the germline V gene. CDR3 size: 13 residues. DNA of the CDR3: TGTGCCAGCAGCCCTGGACAGAAGAGGGGCTACACCTTC. Translation gives CASSPGQKRGYTF.

The V gene is TRBV20-1, the J gene TRBJ2-5, with D perhaps TRBD2 (7 bases). This CDR3 has 15 residues. V was pared by 4 bases and J by 5 bases, with 20 bases between. Germline V gene sequence: CDR1 DFQATT, CDR2 SNEGSKA (reference sequence). CDR3 sequence: CSATSRGAFRETQYF. CDR3 sequence (DNA): TGCAGTGCTACCAGCCGGGGGGCATTTAGGGAGACCCAGTACTTC.

There are many counts of this clonotype. V gene TRBV7-2 combines with J gene TRBJ2-5; D is unclear. The CDR3 spans 13 residues. V was shortened by 1 base and J by 4 bases, with 7 bases between the two germline ends. Germline lookup yields CDR1 SGHTA and CDR2 FQGNSA. The CDR3 is CASSLGGPETQYF. CDR3 sequence (DNA): TGTGCCAGCAGCTTAGGTGGGCCAGAGACCCAGTACTTC.

This chain uses TRBV4-1 with TRBJ2-1; 11 nucleotides align to TRBD2. V dropped 1 base and J dropped 0; count of bases not matched to a gene: 14. This CDR3 has 21 residues. Per germline, CDR1 MGHRA and CDR2 YSYEKL. The chain's CDR3 is CASSQGSTEGLAELSYNEQFF. CDR3 DNA: TGCGCCAGCAGCCAAGGTAGCACAGAGGGACTAGCGGAACTCTCCTACAATGAGCAGTTCTTC.

This clonotype came up a few times. V is TRBV5-1 and J is TRBJ2-3, with D possibly being TRBD1 (6 bases). The CDR3 consists of 14 residues. The V and J ends lost 4 bases and 6 bases respectively, with 15 bases between them. Germline CDR1 is SGHRS and CDR2 is YFSETQ. The CDR3 region is CASSHRDIPDTQYF. CDR3 in DNA: TGCGCCAGCAGCCACCGGGACATCCCCGATACGCAGTATTTT.

Of note for this clonotype: A much larger clone differs from this one at a single base, so this may be a read error. The chain joins TRBV4-2 to TRBJ2-1; D perhaps matches TRBD2 (6 bases). The J call may be wrong; the DNA end is better matched by TRBJ2-7. Germline CDR1 LGHNA, CDR2 YNFKEQ. The CDR3 is 17 amino acids. The CDR3 bases are TGTGCCAGCAGCCAAGATTGGGGTGGAGGGATATACAATGAGCAGTACTTC. Translated, it gives CASSQDWGGGIYNEQYF.

The sample holds one count of this clonotype. The V gene is TRBV6-5, the J gene TRBJ2-1, with no clear D. The CDR3 consists of 15 residues. Trimming left V 0 bases short and J 13 bases short, with 19 bases between. Germline CDR1 is MNHEY and CDR2 is SVGAGI. The CDR3 loop reads CASSYSASRVETQFF. CDR3 in DNA: TGTGCCAGCAGTTACTCGGCTAGTAGGGTGGAGACCCAGTTCTTC.

V is TRBV7-9 and J is TRBJ1-2, with 10 bases lining up with TRBD1. The V and J ends lost 4 bases and 1 base, in that order; junction bases with no gene match: 6. From germline, CDR1 is SEHNR and CDR2 FQNEAQ (reference sequence). The CDR3 is 16 residues long. CDR3 region: CASSWDRGRLNYGYTF. The CDR3 DNA sequence: TGTGCCAGCAGCTGGGACAGGGGCCGCCTTAACTATGGCTACACCTTC.

The rearrangement uses TRBV5-1 and TRBJ2-1, with TRBD1 matching 9 bases. V dropped 3 bases and J dropped 5; count of bases not matched to a gene: 12. Germline CDR1 reads SGHRS; CDR2 reads YFSETQ. The CDR3 loop spans 17 amino acids. CDR3 sequence: CASSSDSGTGRNNEQFF. The CDR3 DNA reads as TGCGCCAGCAGCTCAGATTCCGGGACAGGGAGAAACAATGAGCAGTTCTTC.

This clonotype was picked up one time. V is TRBV4-3 and J is TRBJ1-2, with a possible D match to TRBD1 (5 bases). Germline CDR1 reads LGHNA; CDR2 reads YSLEER. V dropped 1 base and J dropped 4 bases, with 13 bases sitting between them. This CDR3 contains 15 residues. The CDR3 coding sequence is TGCGCCAGCAGCCAAGGCGGGGGGTTAGGCTATGGCTACACCTTC. It codes for CASSQGGGLGYGYTF.

The chain employs TRBV7-2 and TRBJ2-1; a weak D match, TRBD2 (6 bases). The V end was cut by 5 bases, the J end by 12 bases, with 17 bases between. The CDR3 has 13 residues. CDR1 and CDR2 (germline): SGHTA, FQGNSA. DNA for the CDR3: TGTGCCAGCAGCCCAGAACCGGGGACTCCGCAGTTCTTC. Amino acids: CASSPEPGTPQFF.

The chain recombines TRBV27 with TRBJ2-3; no clear D gene. V was trimmed by 5 bases and J by 2 bases, leaving 14 bases between them. Germline assignment: CDR1 MNHEY and CDR2 SMNVEV (reference sequence). The CDR3 is made up of 15 amino acids. The CDR3 protein is CASSHLALTTDTQYF. DNA for the CDR3: TGTGCCAGCAGTCACTTAGCCCTGACCACAGATACGCAGTATTTT.

Only a few counts were recorded for this clonotype. The chain couples TRBV27 to TRBJ1-2, with a tentative D call TRBD1 (6 bases). CDR3 size: 15 residues. Germline V gives CDR1 MNHEY, CDR2 SMNVEV (reference sequence). The V end was cut by 2 bases, the J end by 2 bases, with 12 bases between. CDR3 sequence: CASSLTGHPNYGYTF. The CDR3 DNA sequence: TGTGCCAGCAGTTTAACGGGACACCCAAACTATGGCTACACCTTC.

This clonotype showed up just a few times. The chain employs TRBV7-2 and TRBJ2-5, with a weak D call TRBD2 (5 bases). This CDR3 contains 15 residues. The V end was cut by 1 base, the J end by 0 bases, with 9 bases between. CDR1 SGHTA and CDR2 FQGNSA come from the germline V gene. CDR3 DNA sequence: TGTGCCAGCAGCTTAGTTGCGGGCCACCAAGAGACCCAGTACTTC. Its translation: CASSLVAGHQETQYF.

The chain employs TRBV4-3 and TRBJ2-3; D is unresolved. The CDR3 is 16 residues long. V dropped 1 base and J dropped 0 bases, with 11 bases sitting between them. Germline CDR1 LGHNA, CDR2 YSLEER. The DNA of the CDR3 is TGCGCCAGCAGCCAAGGTGCTCGCGGTAGCACAGATACGCAGTATTTT. Protein sequence: CASSQGARGSTDTQYF.

This clonotype was detected a few times. The V gene is TRBV5-1, the J gene TRBJ2-5; 7 nucleotides align to TRBD1. The CDR3 has 14 residues. Germline CDR1 reads SGHRS; CDR2 reads YFSETQ. The V gene end was trimmed by 7 bases and the J gene end by 5 bases; junction bases not matched to a gene: 11. The CDR3 here is CASGRTSRGETQYF. The CDR3 DNA reads as TGCGCCAGCGGCCGGACTTCCAGGGGGGAGACCCAGTACTTC.

The chain combines TRBV13 with TRBJ1-6, with TRBD1 as a possible D gene (5 bases). Germline values: CDR1 PRHDT, CDR2 FYEKMQ (reference sequence). The CDR3 runs 14 residues. V was trimmed by 5 bases and J by 7 bases, leaving 12 bases between them. The CDR3 nucleotides are TGTGCCAGCAGCCCGTCGGGACGAAATTCACCCCTCCACTTT. Translated, it gives CASSPSGRNSPLHF.

The chain couples TRBV3-1 to TRBJ2-7, with 8 bases fitting TRBD2. V lost 3 bases to trimming and J lost 4 bases; unmatched junction nucleotides: 11. Per germline, CDR1 LGHDT and CDR2 YNNKEL (reference sequence). CDR3 size: 16 residues. The CDR3 DNA sequence: TGTGCCAGCAGCCACCAAGCGGGACTAGACCCTTACGAGCAGTACTTC. This codes for CASSHQAGLDPYEQYF.

This clonotype was observed a handful of times. CDR3 DNA sequence: TGTGCCAGCAGAGATCCCGGGACTAGCGGGACCGAGCAGTACTTC. Protein product: CASRDPGTSGTEQYF. V is TRBV28 and J is TRBJ2-5; 13 bases agree with TRBD2. The DNA end is more similar to TRBJ2-7, so the J call may be wrong. The CDR3 spans 15 residues. Germline lookup yields CDR1 MDHEN and CDR2 SYDVKM.

This sequence joins TRBV20-1 and TRBJ2-3; unclear D gene. The CDR3 is 11 amino acids. V lost 6 bases and J 5 bases, leaving 9 bases between the germline ends. CDR1 is DFQATT, CDR2 SNEGSKA, per germline (reference sequence). CDR3: CSATELDTQYF. The CDR3 DNA reads TGCAGTGCAACGGAGCTAGATACGCAGTATTTT.

This chain uses TRBV20-1 with TRBJ2-7; 10 bases line up with TRBD1. The CDR3 covers 15 residues. Germline V CDR1 and CDR2: DFQATT, SNEGSKA (reference sequence). J gave up 4 bases and V 0 bases, and 6 bases lay outside the gene matches. CDR3 amino acids: CSARDIGTGEYEQYF. In DNA, the CDR3 is TGCAGTGCTAGAGATATCGGGACAGGGGAGTACGAGCAGTACTTC.

The V call is TRBV4-3, the J call TRBJ2-3; D may be TRBD1 (6 bases). Germline V gives CDR1 LGHNA, CDR2 YSLEER. Trimming stripped 1 base from V and 0 bases from J, with 14 bases between. The CDR3 spans 17 residues. The CDR3 nucleotides are TGCGCCAGCAGCCAAGCCGAAGGACAGCTTAGCACAGATACGCAGTATTTT. Translated, it gives CASSQAEGQLSTDTQYF.

CDR3 in amino acids: CASSQDWGPNNEQFF. CDR3 sequence (DNA): TGCGCCAGCAGCCAAGATTGGGGACCTAACAATGAGCAGTTCTTC. The chain employs TRBV4-3 and TRBJ2-1; D may be TRBD1 or TRBD2 (5 bases each). CDR1 and CDR2 (germline): LGHNA, YSLEER. The CDR3 runs to 15 residues. With 0 bases removed from V and 5 bases from J, the gap between germline ends came to 11 bases.

The chain combines TRBV28 with TRBJ2-1; the D gene is possibly TRBD1 (6 bases). CDR3 length: 12 residues. Germline CDR1 is MDHEN and CDR2 is SYDVKM. Trimming stripped 1 base from V and 14 bases from J, with 12 bases between. CDR3: CASSLSRDKEFF. The CDR3 bases are TGTGCCAGCAGTTTATCTCGGGACAAAGAGTTCTTC. Full variable domain (outside the CDR3, taken from reference TRBV28 and TRBJ2-1): DVKVTQSSRYLVKRTGEKVFLECVQDMDHENMFWYRQDPGLGLRLIYFSYDVKMKEKGDIPEGYSVSREKKERFSLILESASTNQTSMYLCASSLSRDKEFFGPGTRLTVL.